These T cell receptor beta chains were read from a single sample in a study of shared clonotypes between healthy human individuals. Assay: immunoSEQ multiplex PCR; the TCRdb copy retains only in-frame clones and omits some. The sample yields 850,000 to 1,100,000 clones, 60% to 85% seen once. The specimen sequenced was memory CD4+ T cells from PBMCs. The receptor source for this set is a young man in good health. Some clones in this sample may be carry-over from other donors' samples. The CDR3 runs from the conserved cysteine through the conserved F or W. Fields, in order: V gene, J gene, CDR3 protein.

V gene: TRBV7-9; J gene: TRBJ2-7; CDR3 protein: CASSPSSPRGNNEQYF
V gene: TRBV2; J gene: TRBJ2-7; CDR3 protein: CASRFFYYEQYF
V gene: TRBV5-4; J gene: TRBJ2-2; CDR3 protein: CASSPAGRQNTGELFF
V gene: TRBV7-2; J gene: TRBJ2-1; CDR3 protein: CASSLSLAGAYNEQFF
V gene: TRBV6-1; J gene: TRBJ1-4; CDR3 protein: CASTLGGATNEKLFF
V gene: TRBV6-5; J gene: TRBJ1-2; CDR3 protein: CASSYSLTGGGGYTF
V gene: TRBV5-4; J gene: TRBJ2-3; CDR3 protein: CASSFRRSITDTQYF
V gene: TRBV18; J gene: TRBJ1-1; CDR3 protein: CASSPSRRGPSSQNTEAFF
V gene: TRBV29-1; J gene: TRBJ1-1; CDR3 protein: CSVDNPRTKIEAFF
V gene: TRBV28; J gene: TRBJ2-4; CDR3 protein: CASSLVAKNIQYF
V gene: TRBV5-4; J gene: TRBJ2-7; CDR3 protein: CASSPDRGSYEQYF
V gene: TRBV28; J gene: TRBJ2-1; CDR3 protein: CASSPDSYNEQFF
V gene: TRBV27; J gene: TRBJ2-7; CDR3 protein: CASSLSAAYEQYF
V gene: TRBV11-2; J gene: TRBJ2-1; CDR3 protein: CASSDLRDPSEQFF
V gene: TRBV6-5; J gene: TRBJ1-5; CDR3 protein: CASRLGSNQPQHF
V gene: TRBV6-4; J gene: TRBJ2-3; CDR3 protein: CASAPSGTRTDTQYF
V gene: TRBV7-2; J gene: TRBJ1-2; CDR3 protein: CASSSGQNTIDGYTF
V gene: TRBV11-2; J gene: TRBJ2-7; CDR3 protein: CASRRAEDGASSYEQYF
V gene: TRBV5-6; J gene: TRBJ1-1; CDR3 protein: CASSLRRAEQAFF
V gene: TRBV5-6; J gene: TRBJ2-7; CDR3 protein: CASSFGLGDTAYEQYF
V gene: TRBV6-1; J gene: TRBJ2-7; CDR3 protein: CASKELAGEDEQYF
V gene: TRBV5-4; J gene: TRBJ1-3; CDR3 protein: CASSFGRTSGNTIYF
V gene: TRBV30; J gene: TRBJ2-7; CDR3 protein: CAWAGGYEQYF
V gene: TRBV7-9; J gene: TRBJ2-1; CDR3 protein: CASSPNQRTSGMRNEQFF
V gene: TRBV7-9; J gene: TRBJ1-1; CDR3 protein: CASSSGILAFF
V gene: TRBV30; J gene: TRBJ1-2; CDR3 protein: CAWTSGYYGYTF
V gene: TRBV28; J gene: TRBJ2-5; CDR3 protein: CASSFGAKKTQYF
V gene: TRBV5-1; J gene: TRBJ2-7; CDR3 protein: CASSDSGRAIDEQYF
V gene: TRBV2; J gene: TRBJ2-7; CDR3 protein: CASKGSSGSSSSYEQYF
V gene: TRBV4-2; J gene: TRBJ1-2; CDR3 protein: CASSQAQGQGSYGYTF
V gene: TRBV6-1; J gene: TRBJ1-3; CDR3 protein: CASSVDGSSGNTIYF
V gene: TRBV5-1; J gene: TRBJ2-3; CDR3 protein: CASSRQGGILTDTQYF
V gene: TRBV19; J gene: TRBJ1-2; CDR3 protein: CASSMRGGRANYGYTF
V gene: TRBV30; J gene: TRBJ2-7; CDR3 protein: CAWETLGTGGTYEQYF
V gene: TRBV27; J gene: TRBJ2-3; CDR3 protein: CASSFKRETDTQYF
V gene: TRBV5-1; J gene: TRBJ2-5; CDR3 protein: CASSFLTYQETQYF
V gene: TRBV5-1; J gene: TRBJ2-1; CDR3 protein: CASSREGDYNEQFF
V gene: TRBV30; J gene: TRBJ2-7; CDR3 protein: CASTGWGYEQYF
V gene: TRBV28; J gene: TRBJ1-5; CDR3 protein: CASSPRPLTGQPQHF
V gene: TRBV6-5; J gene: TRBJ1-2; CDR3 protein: CASSYSPPGTIYGYTF
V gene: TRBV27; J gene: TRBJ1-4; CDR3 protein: CASSLLGREGKKLFF
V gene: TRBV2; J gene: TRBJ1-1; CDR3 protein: CASRTDRGRVNTEAFF
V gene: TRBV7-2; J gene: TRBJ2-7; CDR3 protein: CASTRGRGSSYEQYF
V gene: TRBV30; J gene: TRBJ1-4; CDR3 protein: CAWSGRTGGVGEKLFF